This T cell receptor (beta chain) stems from a study of blood T cell repertoires in COVID-19. In the authors' methods: By means of reference gene primer amplification, nucleated cell counts were estimated. Using immunoSEQ multiplex PCR, the repertoire was profiled, and TCRdb retains in-frame clones only, with some absent. V, J and clone size were drawn from that table, and D and trimming were deduced from the DNA. The sample contains hundreds of thousands of clones, around 86% of which appear only once. Germline V gene lookup returns CDR1 SGHVS and CDR2 FQNEAQ. Trimming shortened V by 1 base and J by 4 bases, and 17 bases separated the two germline ends. CDR3 size: 16 residues.

This clonotype was sampled from a woman in her twenties or thirties who had recovered from COVID-19. Sequencing was carried out using peripheral blood. The chain employs TRBV7-8 and TRBJ2-7, with a tentative D call TRBD2 (6 bases). The CDR3 loop reads CASSLEGNSGLYEQYF. The CDR3 region has the DNA TGTGCCAGCAGCTTAGAAGGCAACTCGGGACTTTACGAGCAGTACTTC.